What follows are 28 T cell receptor beta chains derived from one specimen sequenced in a study of cytomegalovirus exposure and HLA in healthy donors. PCR involved 60 Vbeta and 13 Jbeta primers. Assay used: immunoSEQ multiplex PCR; TCRdb lists only in-frame clones, some missing. The sample data list 130,000 to 150,000 clones. Sequences were obtained from PBMCs. These receptors all come from a male donor in good health and CMV-seronegative.

The chain has TRBV19 and TRBJ1-2; TRBD1 matches at 9 bases. Looked up from germline, CDR1 is LNHDA and CDR2 is SQIVND (reference sequence). This CDR3 is 14 amino acids long. Germline trimming cut 5 bases from V and 5 bases from J; bases unmatched to any gene: 6. CDR3 DNA: TGTGCCAGTAGTTCCTCCGGGACAGGGTATGGCTACACCTTC. As protein: CASSSSGTGYGYTF.

This rearrangement joins TRBV27 to TRBJ1-5; possible D gene TRBD1, 5 bases. Germline CDR1 is MNHEY and CDR2 is SMNVEV (reference sequence). The CDR3 consists of 17 residues. V was shortened by 8 bases and J by 5 bases, with 25 bases between the two germline ends. This CDR3 reads CASLPWGGNRRDQPQHF. The CDR3 nucleotides are TGTGCCAGCCTTCCCTGGGGGGGAAACAGACGGGATCAGCCCCAGCATTTT.

The chain has TRBV6-1 and TRBJ2-4; 9 bases are a match to TRBD1. Trimming removed 3 bases from V and 1 base from J; junction bases left unmatched: 7. This CDR3 contains 17 residues. Germline V CDR1 and CDR2: MNHNS, SASEGT. For the CDR3, the DNA is TGTGCCAGCAGTGAGGGTTTACAGGGGGCGGCCAAAAACATTCAGTACTTC. It specifies CASSEGLQGAAKNIQYF.

CDR3 bases: TGTGCCAGCAGCTTAAACGGGGGAAGGACCGGGGAGCTGTTTTTT. Translating gives CASSLNGGRTGELFF. The V and J genes are TRBV7-2 and TRBJ2-2, with a possible D match to TRBD2 (6 bases). The CDR3 covers 15 residues. The V end lost 2 bases, the J end lost 5 bases, and 12 bases lay between the germline ends. Per the germline V gene, CDR1 is SGHTA and CDR2 is FQGNSA.

CDR3 region: CASTRPEGEQYF. CDR3 coding DNA: TGTGCCAGCACCAGGCCCGAGGGAGAGCAGTACTTC. The chain has TRBV6-5 and TRBJ2-7; possibly TRBD2 for D (5 bases). V lost 7 bases and J lost 7, with 14 bases in between. Germline V gene lookup returns CDR1 MNHEY and CDR2 SVGAGI. The CDR3 runs to 12 residues.

J is TRBJ1-5 and V is TRBV14, with D unresolved. In germline, CDR1 is SGHDN, CDR2 FVKESK. The CDR3 is made up of 13 amino acids. The V end lost 2 bases, the J end lost 6 bases, and 8 bases lay between the germline ends. CDR3 nucleotide sequence: TGTGCCAGCAGCCAAACGCTGAGTCAGCCCCAGCATTTT. This codes for CASSQTLSQPQHF.

This sequence joins TRBV11-3 and TRBJ2-1, with a tentative D call TRBD2 (5 bases). The CDR3 extends over 15 amino acids. Germline CDR1 SGHNT, CDR2 YENEEA. The V and J ends lost 5 bases and 0 bases respectively, with 11 bases between them. The CDR3 loop is CASSPSGSSYNEQFF. For the CDR3, the DNA is TGTGCCAGCAGCCCTTCGGGGAGCTCCTACAATGAGCAGTTCTTC.

The V call is TRBV7-9, the J call TRBJ2-2; a possible D gene is TRBD1 (6 bases). V shed 5 bases and J shed 1 base, with 14 bases lying between them. Germline values: CDR1 SEHNR, CDR2 FQNEAQ (reference sequence). The CDR3 is made up of 16 amino acids. The CDR3 DNA sequence: TGTGCCAGCAGCCGAGAACGGACAGAGAACACCGGGGAGCTGTTTTTT. Amino acid sequence: CASSRERTENTGELFF.

About this clone itself: This sample includes further DNA sequences coding for the same CDR3. The chain links TRBV5-1 to TRBJ1-2; no clear D. The V and J ends lost 0 bases and 4 bases respectively, with 13 bases between them. The CDR3 is 15 residues long. CDR1 is SGHRS, CDR2 YFSETQ, per germline. This CDR3 reads CASSLEQVTPYGYTF. DNA for the CDR3: TGCGCCAGCAGCTTGGAGCAGGTCACGCCCTATGGCTACACCTTC.

The chain uses TRBV5-6 and TRBJ1-2; TRBD1 aligns across 11 bases. J lost 8 bases, V lost 3 bases, and 12 bases had no gene match. CDR1 and CDR2 from the germline V gene are SGHDT and YYEEEE. The CDR3 has 16 residues. The chain's CDR3 is CASSSDRGLAIKGYTF. The CDR3 DNA reads as TGTGCCAGCAGCTCGGACAGGGGGCTTGCTATTAAGGGCTACACCTTC.

The rearrangement joins TRBV6-6 to TRBJ1-3; D call uncertain. The CDR3 consists of 13 residues. V gave up 6 bases and J gave up 4 bases, with 10 bases separating them. Per germline, CDR1 MNHNY and CDR2 SVGAGI (reference sequence). CDR3 region: CASSQRLGNTIYF. The CDR3 DNA reads as TGTGCCAGCAGCCAGAGACTAGGAAACACCATATATTTT.

The rearrangement joins TRBV18 to TRBJ2-7, with 7 bases fitting TRBD1. After removal of 4 bases from V and 3 bases from J, the junction contained 6 bases not matched to a gene. CDR3 length: 14 residues. Germline CDR1 is KGHSH and CDR2 is LQKENI. The CDR3 nucleotides are TGTGCCAGCTCACTCGACCGGGACAGCTACGAGCAGTACTTC. It yields the protein CASSLDRDSYEQYF.

This sequence joins TRBV29-1 and TRBJ2-1; 8 bases are shared with TRBD2. Losses at the gene ends were 2 bases for V and 2 bases for J; bases not matched to a gene: 2. Germline CDR1 reads SQVTM; CDR2 reads ANQGSEA. This CDR3 has 14 amino acids. DNA of the CDR3: TGCAGCGTTGAAAATAGCGGGGCCTACAATGAGCAGTTCTTC. It translates to CSVENSGAYNEQFF.

V is TRBV18 and J is TRBJ2-7, with 7 bases matching TRBD2. The CDR3 sequence is 16 residues long. V gave up 3 bases and J gave up 2 bases; unmatched junction bases: 10. Germline V CDR1 and CDR2: KGHSH, LQKENI. The CDR3 spells CASSPPRGIGPYEQYF. The CDR3 DNA sequence: TGTGCCAGCTCACCCCCGCGGGGGATTGGTCCCTACGAGCAGTACTTC. Combining the CDR3 with reference TRBV18 and TRBJ2-7 gives the whole variable domain NAGVMQNPRHLVRRRGQEARLRCSPMKGHSHVYWYRQLPEEGLKFMVYLQKENIIDESGMPKERFSAEFPKEGPSILRIQQVVRGDSAAYFCASSPPRGIGPYEQYFGPGTRLTVT.

The rearrangement uses TRBV29-1 and TRBJ1-3, with TRBD1 matching over 7 bases. V was pared by 6 bases and J by 4 bases, with 3 bases of the junction left unmatched. The CDR3 sequence is 12 residues long. CDR1 SQVTM and CDR2 ANQGSEA come from the germline V gene. The CDR3 nucleotides are TGCAGCGTCGCGGGACAGGGAAACACCATATATTTT. This encodes CSVAGQGNTIYF.

J is TRBJ2-1 and V is TRBV7-2, with 11 bases fitting TRBD2. With 0 bases clipped from V and 6 bases from J, the junction kept 7 bases outside the gene matches. Germline V gene sequence: CDR1 SGHTA, CDR2 FQGNSA. This CDR3 has 17 residues. DNA of the CDR3: TGTGCCAGCAGCTTAGCGCTGCTAGCGGGGGGTCTCAATGAGCAGTTCTTC. It encodes CASSLALLAGGLNEQFF.

J is TRBJ1-2 and V is TRBV27, with TRBD1 matching 8 bases. After removal of 4 bases from V and 4 bases from J, the junction contained 14 bases not matched to a gene. This CDR3 has 17 amino acids. CDR1 and CDR2 (germline): MNHEY, SMNVEV (reference sequence). Here the CDR3 DNA reads TGTGCCAGCAGTTCTGGTGCCGGACAGGGTCTTGTCTATGGCTACACCTTC. Translated: CASSSGAGQGLVYGYTF.

With regard to this clone: Relative to the germline gene, one junction end is altered; a read error may explain this. The genes are TRBV6-5 and TRBJ2-4; maybe TRBD2 (6 bases). The CDR3 consists of 13 residues. Germline loops: CDR1 MNHEY, CDR2 SVGAGI. In nucleotides, the CDR3 is TGTGCCAGCAGTTACTCGCAGGCCGGGGGATTTTTCTTC. Residues: CASSYSQAGGFFF.

V usage is TRBV4-3 and J usage is TRBJ2-1; 12 positions agree with TRBD1. This CDR3 comprises 15 residues. Trimming cost V 4 bases and J 9 bases; bases outside gene matches: 7. Germline V CDR1 and CDR2: LGHNA, YSLEER. CDR3 nucleotides: TGCGCCAGCAGCCCGCCGGGACAGGGGGCTGGTGAGCAGTTCTTC. It specifies CASSPPGQGAGEQFF.

The chain has TRBV7-2 and TRBJ2-3, with a possible D match to TRBD2 (5 bases). In germline, CDR1 is SGHTA, CDR2 FQGNSA. This CDR3 spans 15 amino acids. V was trimmed by 1 base and J by 1 base, leaving 9 bases between them. CDR3 region: CASSLVFGGTDTQYF. The CDR3 DNA reads TGTGCCAGCAGCTTAGTTTTCGGGGGCACAGATACGCAGTATTTT.

This chain connects TRBV27 to TRBJ2-4, with a tentative D call TRBD2 (6 bases). Per the germline V gene, CDR1 is MNHEY and CDR2 is SMNVEV (reference sequence). Trimming took off 5 bases at V and 0 bases at J, with 8 bases between the two ends. This CDR3 has 14 amino acids. The CDR3 region has the DNA TGTGCCAGCAGTGCGGGGCTAGCCAAAAACATTCAGTACTTC. This encodes CASSAGLAKNIQYF.

V gene TRBV19 combines with J gene TRBJ1-2; the D is unclear. CDR1 LNHDA and CDR2 SQIVND come from the germline V gene (reference sequence). V shed 6 bases and J shed 8 bases, with 22 bases lying between them. The CDR3 covers 15 residues. The CDR3 coding sequence is TGTGCCAGTAGCCCGTCCTCCCACACGTTGGAGGGCTACACCTTC. This encodes CASSPSSHTLEGYTF.

The chain combines TRBV15 with TRBJ2-1; D might be TRBD2 (6 bases). Germline V lookup: CDR1 LNHNV, CDR2 YYDKDF (reference sequence). The CDR3 spans 13 residues. V lost 10 bases and J 4 bases, leaving 14 bases between the germline ends. The CDR3 is CAIAPGVYNEQFF. The CDR3, as DNA: TGTGCCATTGCACCGGGAGTATACAATGAGCAGTTCTTC.

The chain uses TRBV5-4 and TRBJ2-2, with TRBD1 matching 10 bases. The trim removed 4 bases at V and 6 bases at J, leaving 12 bases unmatched. This CDR3 is 17 amino acids long. From germline, CDR1 is SGHNT and CDR2 YYREEE (reference sequence). CDR3 amino acids: CASSTQLIGQGAGELFF. The CDR3 bases are TGTGCCAGCAGCACACAACTTATCGGACAGGGGGCCGGGGAGCTGTTTTTT.

The genes are TRBV6-1 and TRBJ1-2; TRBD1 is a possible D gene (6 bases). The CDR3 length is 16 residues. Trimming left V 2 bases short and J 2 bases short, with 15 bases between. CDR1 and CDR2 (germline): MNHNS, SASEGT. The CDR3 protein is CASSEITGIINYGYTF. For the CDR3, the DNA is TGTGCCAGCAGTGAAATTACAGGGATTATAAACTATGGCTACACCTTC.

V is TRBV18 and J is TRBJ2-7; 16 bases line up with TRBD2. Germline CDR1 is KGHSH and CDR2 is LQKENI. The junction had 8 bases not matched to a gene; V was cut back by 6 bases and J by 6 bases. This CDR3 contains 16 residues. The CDR3 nucleotides are TGTGCCAGCTCGCCGGGACTAGCGGGAGGGTTGGTCGAGCAGTACTTC. It yields the protein CASSPGLAGGLVEQYF.

The J gene is TRBJ2-7, the V gene TRBV5-5; the match to TRBD1 covers 7 bases. From germline, CDR1 is SGHKS and CDR2 YYEKEE (reference sequence). The CDR3 has 13 residues. Trimming removed 7 bases from V and 1 base from J; junction bases left unmatched: 5. The DNA of the CDR3 is TGTGCCAGCGCCCCACAGGGGTCCTACGAGCAGTACTTC. The encoded protein is CASAPQGSYEQYF.

This chain joins TRBV5-1 and TRBJ1-4, with D unclear. V shed 0 bases and J shed 5 bases, with 14 bases lying between them. Germline V gene sequence: CDR1 SGHRS, CDR2 YFSETQ. This CDR3 comprises 16 residues. CDR3 bases: TGCGCCAGCAGCTTGGGGTCGAACAGTCGAAATGAAAAACTGTTTTTT. It encodes CASSLGSNSRNEKLFF. Full variable domain (outside the CDR3, taken from reference TRBV5-1 and TRBJ1-4): KAGVTQTPRYLIKTRGQQVTLSCSPISGHRSVSWYQQTPGQGLQFLFEYFSETQRNKGNFPGRFSGRQFSNSRSEMNVSTLELGDSALYLCASSLGSNSRNEKLFFGSGTQLSVL.